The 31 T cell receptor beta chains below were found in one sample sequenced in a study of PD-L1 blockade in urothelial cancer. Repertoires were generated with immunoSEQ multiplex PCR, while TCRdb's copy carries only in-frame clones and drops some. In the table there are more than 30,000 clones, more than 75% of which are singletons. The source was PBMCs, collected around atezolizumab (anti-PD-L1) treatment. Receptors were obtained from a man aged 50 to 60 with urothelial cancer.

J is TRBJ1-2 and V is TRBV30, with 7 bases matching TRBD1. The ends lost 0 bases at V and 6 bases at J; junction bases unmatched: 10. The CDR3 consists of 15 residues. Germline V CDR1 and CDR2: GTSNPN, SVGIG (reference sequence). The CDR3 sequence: CAWSVLVGGRNGYTF. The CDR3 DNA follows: TGTGCCTGGAGTGTACTCGTAGGGGGCAGGAATGGCTACACCTTC.

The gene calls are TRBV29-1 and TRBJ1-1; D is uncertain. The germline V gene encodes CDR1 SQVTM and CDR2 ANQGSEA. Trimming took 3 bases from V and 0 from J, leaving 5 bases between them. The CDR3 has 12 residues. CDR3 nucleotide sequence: TGCAGCGTTGACATCCTGAACACTGAAGCTTTCTTT. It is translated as CSVDILNTEAFF.

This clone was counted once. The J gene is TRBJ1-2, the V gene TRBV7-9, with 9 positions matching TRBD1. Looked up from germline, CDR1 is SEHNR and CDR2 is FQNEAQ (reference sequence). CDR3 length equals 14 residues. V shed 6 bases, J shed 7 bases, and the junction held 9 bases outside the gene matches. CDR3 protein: CASRQGAVRGGYTF. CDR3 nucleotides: TGTGCCAGCAGACAGGGGGCGGTTCGTGGTGGCTACACCTTC.

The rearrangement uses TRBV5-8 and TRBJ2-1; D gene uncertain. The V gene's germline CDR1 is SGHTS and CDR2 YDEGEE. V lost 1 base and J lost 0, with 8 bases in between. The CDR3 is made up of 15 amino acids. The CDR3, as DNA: TGTGCCAGCAGCTTGTTCCATCACTCCTACAATGAGCAGTTCTTC. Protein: CASSLFHHSYNEQFF.

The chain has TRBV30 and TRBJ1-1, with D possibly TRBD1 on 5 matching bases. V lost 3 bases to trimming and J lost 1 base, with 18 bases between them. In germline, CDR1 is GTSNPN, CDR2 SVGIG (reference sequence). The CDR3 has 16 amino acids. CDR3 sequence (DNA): TGTGCCTGGAGCCCTGGGGCTCCCGGCGGGAACACTGAAGCTTTCTTT. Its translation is CAWSPGAPGGNTEAFF.

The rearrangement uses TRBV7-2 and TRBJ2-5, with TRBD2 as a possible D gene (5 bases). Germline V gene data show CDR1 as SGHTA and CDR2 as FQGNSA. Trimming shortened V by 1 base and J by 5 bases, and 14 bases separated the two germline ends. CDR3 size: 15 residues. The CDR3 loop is CASSLGVGVGETQYF. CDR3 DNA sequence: TGTGCCAGCAGCTTAGGGGTGGGAGTGGGGGAGACCCAGTACTTC. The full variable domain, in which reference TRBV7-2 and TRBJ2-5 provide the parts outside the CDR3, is GAGVSQSPSNKVTEKGKDVELRCDPISGHTALYWYRQSLGQGLEFLIYFQGNSAPDKSGLPSDRFSAERTGGSVSTLTIQRTQQEDSAVYLCASSLGVGVGETQYFGPGTRLLVL.

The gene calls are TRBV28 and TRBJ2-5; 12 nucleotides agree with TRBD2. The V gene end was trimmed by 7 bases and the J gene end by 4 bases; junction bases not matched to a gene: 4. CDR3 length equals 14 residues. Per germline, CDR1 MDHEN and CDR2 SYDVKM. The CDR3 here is CASTLAGGGETQYF. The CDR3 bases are TGTGCCAGCACTCTAGCGGGAGGGGGAGAGACCCAGTACTTC.

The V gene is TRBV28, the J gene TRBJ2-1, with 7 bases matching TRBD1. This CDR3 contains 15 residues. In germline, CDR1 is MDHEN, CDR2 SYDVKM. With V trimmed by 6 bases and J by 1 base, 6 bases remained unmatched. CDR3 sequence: CASRDRDRSYNEQFF. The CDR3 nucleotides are TGTGCCAGCAGGGACCGGGACAGATCCTACAATGAGCAGTTCTTC.

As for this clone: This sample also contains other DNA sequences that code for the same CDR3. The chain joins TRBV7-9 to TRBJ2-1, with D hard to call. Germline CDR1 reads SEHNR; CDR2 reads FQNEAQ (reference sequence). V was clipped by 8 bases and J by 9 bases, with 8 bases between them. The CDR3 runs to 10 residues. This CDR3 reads CASLGREQFF. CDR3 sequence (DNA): TGTGCCAGCCTTGGGCGTGAGCAGTTCTTC.

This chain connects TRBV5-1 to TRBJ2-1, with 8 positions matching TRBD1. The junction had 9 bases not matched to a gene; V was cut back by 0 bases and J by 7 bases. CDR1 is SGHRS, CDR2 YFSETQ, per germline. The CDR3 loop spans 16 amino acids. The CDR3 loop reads CASSLGSTGVMNEQFF. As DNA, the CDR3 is TGCGCCAGCAGCTTGGGATCGACAGGGGTAATGAATGAGCAGTTCTTC.

The CDR3 reads CASSSDRGFGTEAFF. CDR3 DNA sequence: TGTGCCAGCAGTTCAGACAGGGGATTTGGTACTGAAGCTTTCTTT. The rearrangement uses TRBV27 and TRBJ1-1; 8 bases fit TRBD1. Trimming took 4 bases from V and 5 from J; bases not matched to a gene: 9. The CDR3 spans 15 residues. The germline V gene has CDR1 MNHEY and CDR2 SMNVEV (reference sequence).

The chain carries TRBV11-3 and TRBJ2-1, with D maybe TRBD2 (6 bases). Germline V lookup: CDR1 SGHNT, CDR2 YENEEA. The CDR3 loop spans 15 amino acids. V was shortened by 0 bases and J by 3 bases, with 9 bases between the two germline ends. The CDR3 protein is CASSLDRGNYNEQFF. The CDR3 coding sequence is TGTGCCAGCAGCTTAGATCGCGGGAACTACAATGAGCAGTTCTTC.

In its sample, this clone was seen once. The CDR3 sequence is CASSLGLTGQMDEQYF. The CDR3, as DNA: TGTGCCAGCAGCTTAGGGCTGACAGGCCAGATGGATGAGCAGTACTTC. V and J are TRBV11-3 and TRBJ2-7; a weak D match, TRBD1 (6 bases). The germline V gene encodes CDR1 SGHNT and CDR2 YENEEA. The CDR3 runs to 16 residues. Trimming took off 1 base at V and 7 bases at J, with 20 bases between the two ends.

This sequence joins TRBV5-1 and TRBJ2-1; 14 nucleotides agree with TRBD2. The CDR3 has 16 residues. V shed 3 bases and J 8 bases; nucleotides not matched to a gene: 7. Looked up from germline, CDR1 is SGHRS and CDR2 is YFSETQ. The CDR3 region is CASSWRLAGGMYEQFF. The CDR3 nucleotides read TGCGCCAGCAGCTGGAGACTAGCGGGGGGGATGTATGAGCAGTTCTTC.

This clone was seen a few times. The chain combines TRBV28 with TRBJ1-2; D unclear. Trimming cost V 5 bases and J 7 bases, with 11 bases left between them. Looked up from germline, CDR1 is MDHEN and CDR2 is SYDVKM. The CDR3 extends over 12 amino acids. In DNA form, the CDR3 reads TGTGCCAGCAGTCCCACAGACGCTGGCTACACCTTC. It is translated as CASSPTDAGYTF.

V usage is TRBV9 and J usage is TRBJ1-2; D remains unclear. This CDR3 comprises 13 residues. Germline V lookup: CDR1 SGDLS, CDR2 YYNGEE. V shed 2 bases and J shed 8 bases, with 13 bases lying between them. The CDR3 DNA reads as TGTGCCAGCAGCGTCGACGGGTTTGACGGCTACACCTTC. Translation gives CASSVDGFDGYTF. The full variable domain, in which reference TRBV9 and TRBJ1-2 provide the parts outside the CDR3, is DSGVTQTPKHLITATGQRVTLRCSPRSGDLSVYWYQQSLDQGLQFLIQYYNGEERAKGNILERFSAQQFPDLHSELNLSSLELGDSALYFCASSVDGFDGYTFGSGTRLTVV.

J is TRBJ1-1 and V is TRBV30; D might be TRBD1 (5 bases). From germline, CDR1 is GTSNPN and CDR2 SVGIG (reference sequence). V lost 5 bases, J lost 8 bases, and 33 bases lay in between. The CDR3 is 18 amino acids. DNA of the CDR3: TGTGCCTGGGAGGGGCCCCTTCGGAGGAGGGATCGGCGGTCGGAAGCTTTCTTT. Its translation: CAWEGPLRRRDRRSEAFF.

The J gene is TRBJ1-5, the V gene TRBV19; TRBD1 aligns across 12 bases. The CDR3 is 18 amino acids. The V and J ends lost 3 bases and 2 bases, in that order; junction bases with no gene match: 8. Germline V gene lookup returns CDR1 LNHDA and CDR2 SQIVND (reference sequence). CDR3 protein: CASSMGQGAKGRNQPQHF. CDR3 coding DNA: TGTGCCAGTAGTATGGGACAGGGGGCTAAAGGACGCAATCAGCCCCAGCATTTT.

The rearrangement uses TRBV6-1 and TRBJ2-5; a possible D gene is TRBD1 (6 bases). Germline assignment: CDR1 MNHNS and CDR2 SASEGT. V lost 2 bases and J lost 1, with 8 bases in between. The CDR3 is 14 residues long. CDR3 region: CASSEWDTQETQYF. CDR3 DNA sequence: TGTGCCAGCAGTGAATGGGACACCCAAGAGACCCAGTACTTC.

The CDR3 protein is CASSYRTGAYAGELFF. The DNA of the CDR3 is TGTGCCAGCAGTTATCGGACAGGGGCGTACGCCGGGGAGCTGTTTTTT. The chain uses TRBV6-6 and TRBJ2-2; 9 positions agree with TRBD1. V was clipped by 3 bases and J by 6 bases; unmatched bases: 8. The CDR3 runs 16 residues. In germline, CDR1 is MNHNY, CDR2 SVGAGI (reference sequence).

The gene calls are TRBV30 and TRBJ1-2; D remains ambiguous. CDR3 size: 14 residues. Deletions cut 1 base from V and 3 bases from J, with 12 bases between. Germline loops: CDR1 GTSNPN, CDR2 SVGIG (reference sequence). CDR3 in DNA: TGTGCCTGGAGTGCCGGGTCCTTCTACTATGGCTACACCTTC. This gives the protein CAWSAGSFYYGYTF.

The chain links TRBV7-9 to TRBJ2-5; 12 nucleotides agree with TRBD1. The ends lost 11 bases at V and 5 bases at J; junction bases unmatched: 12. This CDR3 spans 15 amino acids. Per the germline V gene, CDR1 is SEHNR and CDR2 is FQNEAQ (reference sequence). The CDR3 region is CACTSGTGGWETQYF. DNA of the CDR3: TGTGCCTGTACTTCCGGGACAGGGGGCTGGGAGACCCAGTACTTC.

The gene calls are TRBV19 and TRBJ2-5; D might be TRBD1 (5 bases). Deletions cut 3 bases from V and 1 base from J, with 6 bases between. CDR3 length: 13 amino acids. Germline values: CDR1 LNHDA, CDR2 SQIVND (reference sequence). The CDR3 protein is CASSITGQETQYF. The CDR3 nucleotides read TGTGCCAGTAGTATTACAGGCCAAGAGACCCAGTACTTC. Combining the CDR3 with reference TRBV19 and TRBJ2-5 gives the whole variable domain DGGITQSPKYLFRKEGQNVTLSCEQNLNHDAMYWYRQDPGQGLRLIYYSQIVNDFQKGDIAEGYSVSREKKESFPLTVTSAQKNPTAFYLCASSITGQETQYFGPGTRLLVL.

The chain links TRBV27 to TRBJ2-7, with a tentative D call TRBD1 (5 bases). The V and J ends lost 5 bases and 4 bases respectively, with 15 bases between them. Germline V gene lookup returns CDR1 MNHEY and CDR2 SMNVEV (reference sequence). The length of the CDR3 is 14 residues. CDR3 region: CASSPQGVEYEQYF. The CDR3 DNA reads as TGTGCCAGCAGTCCTCAAGGGGTCGAGTACGAGCAGTACTTC.

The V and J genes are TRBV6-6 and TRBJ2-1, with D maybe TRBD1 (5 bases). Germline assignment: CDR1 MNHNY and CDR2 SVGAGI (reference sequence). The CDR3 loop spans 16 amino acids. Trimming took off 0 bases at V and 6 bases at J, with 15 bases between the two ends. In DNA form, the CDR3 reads TGTGCCAGCAGTTACTCGAGGATCAGGGTCTCCAATGAGCAGTTCTTC. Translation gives CASSYSRIRVSNEQFF.

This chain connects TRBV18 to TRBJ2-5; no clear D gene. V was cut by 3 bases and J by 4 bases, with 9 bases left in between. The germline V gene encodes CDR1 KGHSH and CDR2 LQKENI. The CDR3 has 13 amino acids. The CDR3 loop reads CASSPRLGETQYF. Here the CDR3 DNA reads TGTGCCAGCTCACCGAGGTTGGGAGAGACCCAGTACTTC.

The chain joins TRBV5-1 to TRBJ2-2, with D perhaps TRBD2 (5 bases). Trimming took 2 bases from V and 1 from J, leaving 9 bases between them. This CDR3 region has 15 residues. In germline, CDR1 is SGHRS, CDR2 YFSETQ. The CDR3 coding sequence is TGCGCCAGCAGCTTCACGGCGGGGAACACCGGGGAGCTGTTTTTT. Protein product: CASSFTAGNTGELFF.

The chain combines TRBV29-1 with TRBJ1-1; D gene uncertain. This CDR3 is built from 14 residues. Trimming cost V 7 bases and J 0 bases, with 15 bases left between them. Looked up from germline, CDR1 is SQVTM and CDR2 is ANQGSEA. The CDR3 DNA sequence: TGCAGCGCCGTGGAGAATTCGATGAACACTGAAGCTTTCTTT. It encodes CSAVENSMNTEAFF.

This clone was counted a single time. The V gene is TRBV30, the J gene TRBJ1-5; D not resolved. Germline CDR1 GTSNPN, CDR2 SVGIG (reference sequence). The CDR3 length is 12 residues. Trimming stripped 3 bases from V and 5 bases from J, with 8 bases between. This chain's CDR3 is CAWSEQDQPQHF. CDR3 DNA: TGTGCCTGGAGCGAACAAGATCAGCCCCAGCATTTT.

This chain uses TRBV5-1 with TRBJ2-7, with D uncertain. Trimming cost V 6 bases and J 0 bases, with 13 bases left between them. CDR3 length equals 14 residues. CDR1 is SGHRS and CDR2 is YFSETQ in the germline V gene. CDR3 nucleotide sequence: TGCGCCAGCAAAAATGGCGGAAACTCCTACGAGCAGTACTTC. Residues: CASKNGGNSYEQYF. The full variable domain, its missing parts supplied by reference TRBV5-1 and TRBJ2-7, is KAGVTQTPRYLIKTRGQQVTLSCSPISGHRSVSWYQQTPGQGLQFLFEYFSETQRNKGNFPGRFSGRQFSNSRSEMNVSTLELGDSALYLCASKNGGNSYEQYFGPGTRLTVT.

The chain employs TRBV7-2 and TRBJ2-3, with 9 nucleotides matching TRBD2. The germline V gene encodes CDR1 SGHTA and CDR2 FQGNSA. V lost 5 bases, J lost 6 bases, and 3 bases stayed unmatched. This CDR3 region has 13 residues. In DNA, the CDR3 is TGTGCCAGCAGCGCCACTAGCGGGGATACGCAGTATTTT. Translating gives CASSATSGDTQYF.